The source of this T cell receptor beta chain is a study of identical twins. Study findings and constraints: Carriage of fewer insertions was seen in abundant cord blood beta clonotypes, whereas memory repertoires showed none. Diverse VJ usage suggested most zero-insertion clonotypes were not invariant T cells.

In this sample, this clonotype turned up a few times. Its antigen is not identified. TCRdb analysed the 5' RACE reads with MiXCR anew, one entry per CDR3 protein. The sample has under 900,000 distinct CDR3 sequences; 18% are singletons. Trimming cost V 3 bases and J 6 bases; bases outside gene matches: 5. Germline V gives CDR1 SGHTA, CDR2 FQGTGA. The length of the CDR3 is 14 residues. This sample also belongs to another study, concerning T cells expressing NK-cell markers.

The clonotype comes from a woman aged 18-29 years in good health. This rearrangement joins TRBV7-3 to TRBJ2-3; TRBD2 matches 8 bases. The specimen sequenced was PBMCs. The CDR3 loop reads CASSFSGGGDTQYF. CDR3 DNA: TGTGCCAGCAGCTTTAGCGGCGGGGGGGATACGCAGTATTTT.